This T cell receptor (beta chain) was found in a study of molecular identifiers for immune sequencing clone quantification. Study observations and caveats: Clones of above 20 RNA copies carried over 98% of effector molecules; in naive cells they carried under 1%.

TCRdb fed the PCR reads into MiXCR, producing one record per CDR3 protein. Of about 640,000 distinct CDR3 sequences in the sample, just under 20% were seen once. CDR1 and CDR2 (germline): MNHEY, SMNVEV (reference sequence). The CDR3 extends over 16 amino acids. V lost 9 bases and J 0 bases, leaving 21 bases between the germline ends. In the case of this clonotype: What it recognizes is unknown. A much more abundant neighbour one base away suggests this may be a read error.

Using 10%, 30% or 50% RNA, naive CD8 libraries were derived from roughly 18,000 to 920,000 sorted cells. Isolation of naive CD8 T cells was achieved by sorting on a CD8+CD4-CCR7+CD45RA+ phenotype. The material sequenced was naive CD8+ T cells from blood, with Jurkat cell RNA spiked in. Subset defined: FACS-sorted CD8+CD4-CCR7+CD45RA+ naive T cells. The sequence came from a human donor in good health. Some libraries in this study had Jurkat cell RNA spiked in. The V call is TRBV27, the J call TRBJ2-7, with D maybe TRBD2 (6 bases). CDR3 amino acids: CARSGTRPIYSYEQYF. In nucleotides, the CDR3 is TGTGCCAGAAGTGGGACTCGACCGATTTACTCCTACGAGCAGTACTTC.